This T cell receptor beta chain was observed in a study of T cell responses to AZD1222 COVID-19 vaccine. The table came from immunoSEQ multiplex PCR; TCRdb's copy has only in-frame clones and leaves some out. The sample records around 140,000 clones, 90% being singletons. Findings and limits, study-wide: The study identified only five or six AZD1222 recipients as seropositive at baseline.

Germline values: CDR1 MDHEN, CDR2 SYDVKM. This CDR3 has 15 residues. V lost 2 bases, J lost 8 bases, and 4 bases stayed unmatched. Comments on this clone: Its antigen is currently unknown.

The sequencing here drew on peripheral blood, taken 28 days after the second AZD1222 dose. The chain carries TRBV28 and TRBJ1-4, with 11 bases that match TRBD1. The TCR sequence derives from an adult who received the AZD1222 COVID-19 vaccine. In DNA, the CDR3 is TGTGCCAGCAGTTTACCCGGGACAGGGGGGGAAAAACTGTTTTTT. Its protein is CASSLPGTGGEKLFF.